Below, 19 T cell receptor beta chains from the same sample are listed, as sequenced in a study of shared clonotypes between healthy human individuals (dated by TCRdb to about 2020). The receptor library was made with the immunoSEQ multiplex PCR assay. TCRdb retrieved this table from immuneACCESS and kept in-frame rearrangements only. Not all clones are present; in checked studies, unresolved V genes account for under half, and no reason is known for the remainder. A total of about 1 million clones appear in this sample, about 75% of them only once. The top ten constitute 1.4% to 1.5% of the sample. Specimen: memory CD4+ T cells sorted from blood. The sample's cell subset or site label, in plain terms: CD45RA-negative fraction. Every receptor here comes from a man younger than 30 in good health.

This clone came up a few times. V is TRBV30 and J is TRBJ2-7; either TRBD1 or TRBD2 may fit D (6 bases each). The CDR3 totals 15 residues. CDR1 GTSNPN and CDR2 SVGIG come from the germline V gene (reference sequence). The germline V and J ends were trimmed by 5 bases and 0 bases, with 17 bases remaining between them. CDR3 region: CAWARAGGHSYEQYF. As DNA, the CDR3 is TGTGCCTGGGCGCGGGCCGGGGGCCACTCCTACGAGCAGTACTTC.

The rearrangement links TRBV4-1 to TRBJ2-5; 12 bases are shared with TRBD2. The CDR3 is 14 residues long. Germline V gene sequence: CDR1 MGHRA, CDR2 YSYEKL. Trimming removed 2 bases from V and 5 bases from J; junction bases left unmatched: 0. Written as DNA, the CDR3 is TGCGCCAGCAGCCAACTAGCGGGGGGGGAGACCCAGTACTTC. Residues: CASSQLAGGETQYF.

The chain has TRBV19 and TRBJ1-5; possible D gene TRBD1, 5 bases. CDR1 and CDR2 from the germline V gene are LNHDA and SQIVND (reference sequence). V lost 6 bases and J 0 bases, leaving 9 bases between the germline ends. CDR3 length: 14 amino acids. In DNA, the CDR3 is TGTGCCAGTAGGGGACTCACTAGCAATCAGCCCCAGCATTTT. This translates into CASRGLTSNQPQHF.

This clone was seen a single time. The chain is built from TRBV15 and TRBJ2-7; 7 bases line up with TRBD1. Trimming removed 5 bases from V and 2 bases from J; junction bases left unmatched: 6. This CDR3 is 14 amino acids long. The germline V gene has CDR1 LNHNV and CDR2 YYDKDF (reference sequence). CDR3 amino acids: CATSRGGTAYEQYF. The CDR3 DNA reads TGTGCCACCAGCCGAGGGGGCACGGCCTACGAGCAGTACTTC.

The chain uses TRBV30 and TRBJ1-1, with D perhaps matching TRBD1 (5 bases). Germline V CDR1 and CDR2: GTSNPN, SVGIG (reference sequence). The CDR3 has 13 residues. The V gene lost 2 bases and the J gene lost 7 bases, with 14 bases spanning the gap. CDR3 protein: CAWSLKGRVEAFF. CDR3 DNA sequence: TGTGCCTGGAGTTTAAAGGGGAGGGTTGAAGCTTTCTTT. The variable domain in full, with the rest retrieved from reference TRBV30 and TRBJ1-1, is SQTIHQWPATLVQPVGSPLSLECTVEGTSNPNLYWYRQAAGRGLQLLFYSVGIGQISSEVPQNLSASRPQDRQFILSSKKLLLSDSGFYLCAWSLKGRVEAFFGQGTRLTVV.

The chain couples TRBV6-5 to TRBJ1-4, with no clear D. This CDR3 region has 14 residues. Trimming stripped 0 bases from V and 8 bases from J, with 10 bases between. The germline V gene encodes CDR1 MNHEY and CDR2 SVGAGI. The CDR3, as DNA: TGTGCCAGCAGTTACTCCGCCAGGCCAGAAAAACTGTTTTTT. This sequence encodes CASSYSARPEKLFF.

The chain links TRBV18 to TRBJ2-7; 9 bases are shared with TRBD1. The CDR3 has 17 amino acids. Trimming took 1 base from V and 1 from J; bases not matched to a gene: 8. Germline values: CDR1 KGHSH, CDR2 LQKENI. The CDR3, as DNA: TGTGCCAGCTCACCACTTCCCACCGGGACAGGGTCCTACGAGCAGTACTTC. This sequence encodes CASSPLPTGTGSYEQYF.

Note on this clone: Other DNA variants within this sample encode the same CDR3. The chain links TRBV18 to TRBJ1-2; 7 positions match TRBD1. The CDR3 runs to 14 residues. V lost 1 base to trimming and J lost 6 bases; unmatched junction nucleotides: 5. The germline CDR1 and CDR2 sequences are KGHSH and LQKENI. CDR3 nucleotide sequence: TGTGCCAGCTCACCACTAGGGCAGGGGGATGGCTACACCTTC. Translation gives CASSPLGQGDGYTF.

V usage is TRBV6-5 and J usage is TRBJ2-1; a weak D match, TRBD2 (5 bases). Germline V gene lookup returns CDR1 MNHEY and CDR2 SVGAGI. Trimming pared 5 bases from V and 2 bases from J, leaving 10 bases between. The CDR3 has 14 residues. The CDR3 sequence: CASSPGITYNEQFF. CDR3 nucleotide sequence: TGTGCCAGCAGTCCGGGAATTACCTACAATGAGCAGTTCTTC.

V gene TRBV5-6 combines with J gene TRBJ1-6, with D possibly being TRBD1 (5 bases). Trimming stripped 0 bases from V and 10 bases from J, with 14 bases between. CDR3 length: 15 residues. Germline V gene lookup returns CDR1 SGHDT and CDR2 YYEEEE. This CDR3 is CASSLGKRGESPLHF. CDR3 sequence (DNA): TGTGCCAGCAGCTTGGGGAAGAGGGGAGAATCACCCCTCCACTTT.

V usage is TRBV7-9 and J usage is TRBJ2-5, with 7 bases aligning to TRBD1. The V and J ends lost 5 bases and 5 bases, in that order; junction bases with no gene match: 8. CDR1 and CDR2 from the germline V gene are SEHNR and FQNEAQ (reference sequence). The CDR3 has 14 residues. The CDR3, as DNA: TGTGCCAGCAGCCTGGACAGGCAAGTGGAGACCCAGTACTTC. Its translation: CASSLDRQVETQYF.

V and J are TRBV6-1 and TRBJ2-1, with no clear D. CDR3 length: 16 amino acids. V lost 2 bases and J 0 bases, leaving 11 bases between the germline ends. From germline, CDR1 is MNHNS and CDR2 SASEGT. CDR3 nucleotides: TGTGCCAGCAGTGAACTAACCCAGAGCTCCTACAATGAGCAGTTCTTC. Residues: CASSELTQSSYNEQFF.

Points on this clone: Other DNA variants within this sample encode the same CDR3. The V gene is TRBV7-9, the J gene TRBJ1-1; D gene uncertain. Germline V CDR1 and CDR2: SEHNR, FQNEAQ (reference sequence). Trimming removed 3 bases from V and 1 base from J, with 6 bases in between. This CDR3 spans 13 amino acids. CDR3 bases: TGTGCCAGCAGCTTTGGGAAGAACACTGAAGCTTTCTTT. It yields the protein CASSFGKNTEAFF. Variable domain in full (rest from reference TRBV7-9 and TRBJ1-1): DTGVSQNPRHKITKRGQNVTFRCDPISEHNRLYWYRQTLGQGPEFLTYFQNEAQLEKSRLLSDRFSAERPKGSFSTLEIQRTEQGDSAMYLCASSFGKNTEAFFGQGTRLTVV.

J is TRBJ2-1 and V is TRBV7-8; the match to TRBD2 covers 8 bases. The CDR3 loop spans 15 amino acids. The junction had 11 bases not matched to a gene; V was cut back by 6 bases and J by 7 bases. Germline assignment: CDR1 SGHVS and CDR2 FQNEAQ. The CDR3: CASREREGQQNEQFF. As DNA, the CDR3 is TGTGCCAGCAGGGAACGGGAGGGTCAGCAGAATGAGCAGTTCTTC.

The chain couples TRBV2 to TRBJ2-1, with a tentative D call TRBD2 (6 bases). The CDR3 length is 15 residues. Germline loops: CDR1 SNHLY, CDR2 FYNNEI. The V and J ends lost 4 bases and 0 bases respectively, with 10 bases between them. The chain's CDR3 is CASSVTGLSYNEQFF. The CDR3 nucleotides are TGTGCCAGCAGTGTAACGGGACTCTCCTACAATGAGCAGTTCTTC.

The chain is built from TRBV30 and TRBJ2-7, with 7 bases that match TRBD2. CDR1 and CDR2 (germline): GTSNPN, SVGIG (reference sequence). Trimming cost V 3 bases and J 2 bases; bases outside gene matches: 4. The CDR3 spans 13 residues. This chain's CDR3 is CAWRASGTYEQYF. CDR3 DNA: TGTGCCTGGAGGGCTAGCGGCACCTACGAGCAGTACTTC.

For this clone: Other DNA sequences within the sample encode an identical CDR3. The V and J genes are TRBV5-4 and TRBJ1-2; D possibly corresponds to TRBD1 (6 bases). The germline gives CDR1 SGHNT, CDR2 YYREEE (reference sequence). The CDR3 spans 13 residues. V was trimmed by 4 bases and J by 2 bases, leaving 9 bases between them. The CDR3 is CASSRDRNYGYTF. The CDR3 DNA is TGTGCCAGCAGCCGCGACAGGAACTATGGCTACACCTTC.

The CDR3 DNA sequence: TGTGCCAGCAGTGGCGGGCTATCCAATGAAAAACTGTTTTTT. This gives the protein CASSGGLSNEKLFF. This rearrangement joins TRBV6-1 to TRBJ1-4; unclear D gene. CDR3 length: 14 residues. CDR1 and CDR2 (germline): MNHNS, SASEGT. Trimming pared 4 bases from V and 5 bases from J, leaving 11 bases between.

The rearrangement uses TRBV7-2 and TRBJ1-6; TRBD1 is a possible D gene (5 bases). V was cut by 2 bases and J by 7 bases, with 15 bases left in between. The CDR3 is made up of 16 amino acids. Germline lookup yields CDR1 SGHTA and CDR2 FQGNSA. The CDR3 spells CASSLPWGTPNSPLHF. In DNA form, the CDR3 reads TGTGCCAGCAGCTTACCGTGGGGCACCCCCAATTCACCCCTCCACTTT. The complete variable domain, with remaining parts taken from reference TRBV7-2 and TRBJ1-6, reads GAGVSQSPSNKVTEKGKDVELRCDPISGHTALYWYRQSLGQGLEFLIYFQGNSAPDKSGLPSDRFSAERTGGSVSTLTIQRTQQEDSAVYLCASSLPWGTPNSPLHFGNGTRLTVT.